One sample yielded the 25 T cell receptor beta chains listed below, sequenced in a study of cytomegalovirus exposure and HLA in healthy donors. Primers: 60 Vbeta forward and 13 Jbeta reverse. The data were produced by immunoSEQ multiplex PCR, yet TCRdb's version contains in-frame clones alone and is incomplete. The table includes approximately 130,000 clones, approximately 64% detected once. The sample taken for sequencing was PBMCs. The receptor source for this set is a woman aged 35 to 49 in good health and CMV-seronegative.

J is TRBJ1-1 and V is TRBV28, with 7 bases fitting TRBD1. V lost 3 bases to trimming and J lost 5 bases; unmatched junction nucleotides: 6. This CDR3 comprises 14 residues. CDR1 and CDR2 from the germline V gene are MDHEN and SYDVKM. CDR3 protein: CASSFPAGGTEAFF. The CDR3 nucleotides read TGTGCCAGCAGTTTTCCCGCAGGGGGGACTGAAGCTTTCTTT. The whole variable domain, remainder taken from reference TRBV28 and TRBJ1-1, is DVKVTQSSRYLVKRTGEKVFLECVQDMDHENMFWYRQDPGLGLRLIYFSYDVKMKEKGDIPEGYSVSREKKERFSLILESASTNQTSMYLCASSFPAGGTEAFFGQGTRLTVV.

The CDR3 loop is CASSWRGDYGYTF. In DNA form, the CDR3 reads TGTGCCAGCAGCTGGCGGGGCGACTATGGCTACACCTTC. J is TRBJ1-2 and V is TRBV5-4; D may be TRBD1 (5 bases). From germline, CDR1 is SGHNT and CDR2 YYREEE (reference sequence). The CDR3 runs to 13 residues. V gave up 3 bases and J gave up 3 bases, with 9 bases separating them.

The chain joins TRBV7-8 to TRBJ1-1; maybe TRBD1 (6 bases). The length of the CDR3 is 19 residues. Germline lookup yields CDR1 SGHVS and CDR2 FQNEAQ. V was cut by 0 bases and J by 4 bases, with 24 bases left in between. The CDR3 region has the DNA TGTGCCAGCAGCTTAGCCAGGCCAATTTACAGGGACGGTAGCACTGAAGCTTTCTTT. Translated, it gives CASSLARPIYRDGSTEAFF.

The chain recombines TRBV14 with TRBJ2-7, with 7 bases aligning to TRBD2. J lost 0 bases, V lost 6 bases, and 2 bases had no gene match. The CDR3 extends over 13 amino acids. CDR1 and CDR2 (germline): SGHDN, FVKESK. The CDR3 sequence: CASRASGSYEQYF. The CDR3 DNA reads as TGTGCCAGCAGGGCTAGCGGCTCCTACGAGCAGTACTTC.

This chain links TRBV5-6 with TRBJ1-1, with 8 bases aligning to TRBD1. J lost 4 bases, V lost 2 bases, and 13 bases had no gene match. In germline, CDR1 is SGHDT, CDR2 YYEEEE. The CDR3 is made up of 17 amino acids. The CDR3 nucleotides read TGTGCCAGCAGCTTCTTAAAGCAGGGGGCAGGGGGCACTGAAGCTTTCTTT. Protein sequence: CASSFLKQGAGGTEAFF. The whole variable domain, remainder taken from reference TRBV5-6 and TRBJ1-1, is DAGVTQSPTHLIKTRGQQVTLRCSPKSGHDTVSWYQQALGQGPQFIFQYYEEEERQRGNFPDRFSGHQFPNYSSELNVNALLLGDSALYLCASSFLKQGAGGTEAFFGQGTRLTVV.

The chain joins TRBV2 to TRBJ1-5; D is possibly TRBD1 (5 bases). Trimming took off 6 bases at V and 7 bases at J, with 16 bases between the two ends. Per the germline V gene, CDR1 is SNHLY and CDR2 is FYNNEI. The CDR3 extends over 14 amino acids. The CDR3 coding sequence is TGTGCCAGCAGCAGGGAAAGGGCCAACCAGCCCCAGCATTTT. It codes for CASSRERANQPQHF.

The chain uses TRBV5-1 and TRBJ2-1; D possibly corresponds to TRBD2 (6 bases). Trimming removed 5 bases from V and 2 bases from J, with 11 bases in between. The germline V gene encodes CDR1 SGHRS and CDR2 YFSETQ. The CDR3 runs 14 residues. As DNA, the CDR3 is TGCGCCAGCAGTTTCCCGGGAGCCTACAATGAGCAGTTCTTC. Protein: CASSFPGAYNEQFF.

The chain recombines TRBV5-6 with TRBJ1-2; 8 bases align to TRBD1. This CDR3 has 12 amino acids. With 4 bases clipped from V and 9 bases from J, the junction kept 5 bases outside the gene matches. The germline V gene encodes CDR1 SGHDT and CDR2 YYEEEE. This chain's CDR3 is CASSPRTGSYTF. Written as DNA, the CDR3 is TGTGCCAGCAGCCCCCGGACAGGGAGCTACACCTTC.

The DNA for the CDR3 is TGTGCCAGCAGCCCTCCAGGACTAGCGGGTGCCCACGAGCAGTACTTC. It yields the protein CASSPPGLAGAHEQYF. This chain links TRBV7-9 with TRBJ2-7, with TRBD2 matching over 11 bases. This CDR3 spans 16 amino acids. The V gene's germline CDR1 is SEHNR and CDR2 FQNEAQ (reference sequence). V was clipped by 5 bases and J by 5 bases; unmatched bases: 11.

This clone is a singleton in its sample. The chain combines TRBV27 with TRBJ2-7, with D tentatively TRBD1 (6 bases). The CDR3 spans 15 residues. The V and J ends lost 5 bases and 4 bases respectively, with 18 bases between them. CDR1 and CDR2 (germline): MNHEY, SMNVEV (reference sequence). The CDR3 spells CASSATGTPGYEQYF. Written as DNA, the CDR3 is TGTGCCAGCAGTGCAACCGGGACACCCGGTTACGAGCAGTACTTC.

V usage is TRBV5-1 and J usage is TRBJ1-1, with 9 bases matching TRBD1. The junction had 12 bases not matched to a gene; V was cut back by 0 bases and J by 6 bases. Germline assignment: CDR1 SGHRS and CDR2 YFSETQ. This CDR3 region has 17 residues. The CDR3 here is CASSLAGTGIRTAEAFF. CDR3 nucleotide sequence: TGCGCCAGCAGCTTGGCGGGGACAGGGATTCGGACTGCTGAAGCTTTCTTT.

The chain carries TRBV9 and TRBJ1-2; D is possibly TRBD1 (6 bases). V gave up 5 bases and J gave up 4 bases, with 15 bases separating them. This CDR3 region has 14 residues. Germline CDR1 reads SGDLS; CDR2 reads YYNGEE. CDR3 nucleotides: TGTGCCAGCAGTCGTCTAGGACAGCGCTATGGCTACACCTTC. It translates to CASSRLGQRYGYTF.

The chain joins TRBV27 to TRBJ2-7; 7 positions match TRBD1. V lost 6 bases, J lost 5 bases, and 7 bases stayed unmatched. The CDR3 runs 13 residues. Germline V gene lookup returns CDR1 MNHEY and CDR2 SMNVEV (reference sequence). The CDR3 region has the DNA TGTGCCAGCAGCACGACAGGGAGCCACGAGCAGTACTTC. Protein sequence: CASSTTGSHEQYF.

On this clone: Sequence at one end of the junction differs from germline and may be a read error. The chain uses TRBV7-2 and TRBJ2-2; TRBD2 agrees at 8 bases. This CDR3 has 15 amino acids. Germline CDR1 reads SGHTA; CDR2 reads FQGNSA. The CDR3 here is CASSFSGTNNGELFF. The CDR3 DNA sequence: TGTGCCAGCAGTTTTAGCGGGACTAACAACGGGGAGCTGTTTTTT.

The chain employs TRBV7-9 and TRBJ1-1; 7 bases fit TRBD1. The CDR3 is 14 amino acids. V dropped 5 bases and J dropped 1; count of bases not matched to a gene: 4. Germline V gene sequence: CDR1 SEHNR, CDR2 FQNEAQ (reference sequence). CDR3 protein: CASSPGTANTEAFF. In nucleotides, the CDR3 is TGTGCCAGCAGCCCCGGGACAGCGAACACTGAAGCTTTCTTT.

In DNA form, the CDR3 reads TGTGCCAGCAGTCCAGGACAGGGAAGCTCCTACAATGAGCAGTTCTTC. This gives the protein CASSPGQGSSYNEQFF. The chain carries TRBV25-1 and TRBJ2-1; 8 positions match TRBD1. J lost 0 bases, V lost 5 bases, and 6 bases had no gene match. Germline V lookup: CDR1 MGHDK, CDR2 SYGVNS. The CDR3 sequence is 16 residues long.

V gene TRBV5-6 combines with J gene TRBJ2-7; D might be TRBD1 (6 bases). CDR1 is SGHDT, CDR2 YYEEEE, per germline. This CDR3 region has 16 residues. The V gene lost 4 bases and the J gene lost 2 bases, with 19 bases spanning the gap. The CDR3 loop is CASSPIFRGVPYEQYF. CDR3 bases: TGTGCCAGCAGCCCTATATTCAGGGGAGTCCCCTACGAGCAGTACTTC.

V is TRBV5-4 and J is TRBJ1-2; D is unresolved. The CDR3 extends over 13 amino acids. Per germline, CDR1 SGHNT and CDR2 YYREEE (reference sequence). V lost 3 bases and J lost 6, with 12 bases in between. CDR3 bases: TGTGCCAGCAGCTCCGGTGACATCGATGGCTACACCTTC. Translation gives CASSSGDIDGYTF.

The J gene is TRBJ2-5, the V gene TRBV7-9; D gene uncertain. CDR1 and CDR2 from the germline V gene are SEHNR and FQNEAQ (reference sequence). Between the trimmed V and J ends, which lost 2 bases and 0 bases, there was a span of 10 bases. This CDR3 has 15 residues. CDR3 coding DNA: TGTGCCAGCAGCTTATTCACAGTGTACCAAGAGACCCAGTACTTC. This translates into CASSLFTVYQETQYF.

V and J are TRBV7-9 and TRBJ1-1; weak D call: TRBD1 (5 bases). V gave up 3 bases and J gave up 8 bases, with 16 bases separating them. This CDR3 contains 14 residues. Per the germline V gene, CDR1 is SEHNR and CDR2 is FQNEAQ (reference sequence). This CDR3 is CASSLPGFFAEAFF. CDR3 DNA: TGTGCCAGCAGCTTGCCAGGGTTCTTTGCGGAAGCTTTCTTT.

The chain joins TRBV29-1 to TRBJ1-1, with 7 bases aligning to TRBD1. The CDR3 spans 17 residues. Per germline, CDR1 SQVTM and CDR2 ANQGSEA. V was clipped by 6 bases and J by 0 bases; unmatched bases: 16. DNA of the CDR3: TGCAGCGTCCCCAGGGGGAAACAGGCGCTGCTGAACACTGAAGCTTTCTTT. Translating gives CSVPRGKQALLNTEAFF.

A few counts support this clone. One end of the junction is discordant with germline, which a read error may explain. The rearrangement uses TRBV19 and TRBJ1-2, with D possibly TRBD1 on 5 matching bases. CDR3 length: 12 residues. Germline V CDR1 and CDR2: LNHDA, SQIVND (reference sequence). CDR3 sequence: CASSMVGERGAF. CDR3 bases: TGTGCCAGTAGTATGGTGGGGGAGCGGGGTGCCTTC.

In this sample, this clone turned up a few times. The V gene is TRBV18, the J gene TRBJ1-2, with 9 bases lining up with TRBD1. Germline assignment: CDR1 KGHSH and CDR2 LQKENI. With V trimmed by 4 bases and J by 6 bases, 3 bases remained unmatched. There are 13 residues in the CDR3. The CDR3 bases are TGTGCCAGCTCACAACAGGGGGCGCATGGCTACACCTTC. This codes for CASSQQGAHGYTF.

The V call is TRBV5-6, the J call TRBJ1-2; 10 nucleotides line up with TRBD1. The V and J ends lost 3 bases and 6 bases, in that order; junction bases with no gene match: 11. The CDR3 loop spans 16 amino acids. CDR1 SGHDT and CDR2 YYEEEE come from the germline V gene. CDR3 DNA sequence: TGTGCCAGCAGCTGGGTTGCCGGGACAGGGGAAGATGGCTACACCTTC. As protein: CASSWVAGTGEDGYTF.

This clone was detected a few times. CDR3 sequence: CASSLDFPDTQYF. DNA of the CDR3: TGCGCCAGCAGCTTGGACTTTCCAGATACGCAGTATTTT. V and J are TRBV5-1 and TRBJ2-3; no clear D. Looked up from germline, CDR1 is SGHRS and CDR2 is YFSETQ. This CDR3 has 13 amino acids. Trimming removed 0 bases from V and 4 bases from J, with 6 bases in between.